Listed below are T cell receptor beta chains from one sample, sequenced in a study of tumor-infiltrating lymphocytes in primary liver carcinoma. TCRdb processed the multiplex PCR reads anew with MiXCR; each CDR3 protein has one entry. The table lists almost 200,000 distinct CDR3 sequences, about 61% of them singletons. The specimen was peripheral blood. These receptors were obtained from a woman between 55 and 75 years old with primary liver carcinoma and hepatitis B virus infection. Each CDR3 is given with its conserved first and last residue. The D gene is left open where the match is weak. Clone size, where shown, is once, few, many, or a class for clones that have expanded.

V gene	clone size	J gene	D gene	CDR3 protein	CDR3 DNA
TRBV12-3/TRBV12-4	many	TRBJ2-1	.	CASSLRQLSEQFF	TGTGCCAGCAGTTTACGTCAGCTCTCCGAGCAGTTCTTC
TRBV11-2	.	TRBJ2-3	.	CASRLGGLSRDTQYF	TGTGCCAGCAGATTAGGAGGCCTTAGCAGAGATACGCAGTATTTT
TRBV30	.	TRBJ2-7	.	CAWGKGTSYNEQYF	TGTGCCTGGGGTAAAGGGACCTCGTACAATGAGCAGTACTTC
TRBV7-9	.	TRBJ1-1	.	CASNKQGVSEAFF	TGTGCCAGCAACAAGCAGGGTGTCTCTGAGGCTTTCTTT
TRBV11-2	.	TRBJ2-7	TRBD2	CASSLGLAGGPSEQYF	TGTGCCAGCAGCTTAGGTCTAGCGGGAGGGCCCTCCGAGCAGTACTTC
TRBV7-8	once	TRBJ2-7	TRBD1	CASSLEGAHYEQYF	TGTGCCAGCAGCTTAGAGGGGGCCCACTACGAGCAGTACTTC
TRBV11-2	once	TRBJ2-2	TRBD2	CASNPLGLAVNTGELFF	TGTGCCAGCAACCCATTGGGACTAGCGGTCAACACCGGGGAGCTGTTTTTT
TRBV4-2	once	TRBJ1-3	.	CASSQVEGISGNTVYF	TGTGCTAGCAGCCAAGTTGAGGGGATCTCTGGAAACACCGTATATTTT
TRBV6-5	few	TRBJ1-1	.	CASSSAGTLMNTEASF	TGTGCCAGCAGTTCGGCAGGAACCCTCATGAACACTGAAGCTTCCTTT
TRBV10-1	.	TRBJ2-7	.	CASGARPRDEQYF	TGCGCCAGCGGTGCCCGACCGCGGGACGAGCAGTACTTC
TRBV5-4	.	TRBJ2-3	.	CASSTSGNTQYF	TGTGCCAGCAGCACGTCCGGAAATACGCAGTATTTT
TRBV6-2/TRBV6-3	many	TRBJ1-5	.	CASSYGGSNQPQHF	TGTGCCAGCAGTTACGGCGGTAGCAATCAGCCCCAGCATTTT
TRBV4-1	many	TRBJ1-4	.	CASSQGHSTNEKLFF	TGCGCCAGCAGCCAAGGTCACTCAACTAATGAAAAACTGTTTTTT
TRBV7-9	.	TRBJ2-7	TRBD2	CASSPGGRIYEQYF	TGTGCCAGCAGCCCTGGCGGGAGAATCTACGAGCAGTACTTC
TRBV5-6	.	TRBJ2-1	.	CASSLTKWANIEQFF	TGTGCCAGCAGCTTGACTAAGTGGGCGAACATTGAGCAGTTCTTC
TRBV29-1	.	TRBJ2-1	.	CSVESVETAYNEKFF	TGCAGCGTTGAGAGTGTCGAGACAGCGTACAATGAGAAGTTCTTC
TRBV6-2/TRBV6-3	once	TRBJ2-7	TRBD1	CANSLGTATYYEQYF	TGTGCCAACAGCCTCGGGACAGCAACCTACTACGAGCAGTACTTC
TRBV10-3	.	TRBJ1-1	.	CAISKTDMNTEAFF	TGTGCCATCAGCAAGACAGATATGAACACTGAAGCTTTCTTT
TRBV30	.	TRBJ2-7	TRBD2	CAWTQGDLAGGSYEQYF	TGTGCCTGGACCCAGGGAGATTTAGCGGGAGGCTCCTACGAGCAGTACTTC
TRBV11-2	.	TRBJ2-1	.	CAGSPGPEYNEQFF	TGTGCCGGCAGCCCCGGGCCTGAATATAATGAGCAGTTCTTC
TRBV29-1	many	TRBJ1-1	.	CSVSEFAEAFF	TGCAGCGTTTCCGAGTTCGCTGAAGCTTTCTTT
TRBV5-5	once	TRBJ2-7	TRBD1	CTSSSRQGASYEQYF	TGTACCAGCAGCTCGAGACAGGGAGCCTCATACGAGCAGTACTTC
TRBV7-8	.	TRBJ2-1	TRBD1	CASSLAPGQAYNEQLF	TGTGCCAGCAGCTTAGCGCCGGGACAGGCCTACAATGAGCAGCTCTTC
TRBV4-1	.	TRBJ1-5	TRBD1	CASSRDRDSNQPQHF	TGCGCCAGCAGCCGAGACAGGGATAGCAATCAGCCCCAGCATTTT
TRBV5-4	.	TRBJ2-7	TRBD1	CASSYGTGGQAREQYF	TGTGCCAGCAGCTATGGGACAGGGGGCCAAGCGCGGGAGCAGTACTTC
TRBV11-2	.	TRBJ2-3	.	CAISFLLKGKDTQYF	TGTGCCATCAGTTTTCTGCTAAAAGGGAAAGATACGCAGTATTTT
TRBV29-1	few	TRBJ2-1	.	CSVQGGANYSEQFF	TGCAGCGTTCAAGGGGGGGCGAACTACAGTGAGCAGTTCTTC
TRBV6-1	.	TRBJ2-1	.	CASSELGMKDNEQFF	TGTGCCAGCAGTGAATTAGGGATGAAGGACAATGAGCAGTTCTTC
TRBV12-3/TRBV12-4	.	TRBJ1-2	.	CVSSFGPFNYGNTF	TGTGTCAGCAGTTTCGGGCCTTTCAACTATGGCAACACCTTC
TRBV11-3	.	TRBJ1-1	TRBD1	CASSYGQVMAEAFF	TGTGCCAGCAGCTATGGACAGGTAATGGCTGAAGCTTTCTTT
TRBV5-1	few	TRBJ2-7	TRBD1	CASSSTGFEQYF	TGCGCCAGCAGCTCGACAGGGTTCGAGCAGTACTTC
TRBV29-1	many	TRBJ1-1	.	CSVWDPLNTEAFF	TGCAGCGTTTGGGACCCGCTGAACACTGAAGCTTTCTTT
TRBV4-1	many	TRBJ1-5	.	CASSVGGGRVNQPQHF	TGCGCCAGCAGCGTGGGTGGGGGACGGGTCAATCAGCCCCAGCATTTT
TRBV6-5	once	TRBJ1-5	.	CASSWGLGNQPQHF	TGTGCCAGCAGTTGGGGGTTGGGCAATCAGCCCCAGCATTTT
TRBV11-2	once	TRBJ1-5	TRBD1	CASSRGDRSNQPQHF	TGTGCCAGCAGCCGAGGGGACAGGAGTAATCAGCCCCAGCATTTT
TRBV6-6	few	TRBJ2-1	.	CTSRLGGPDNEQFF	TGTACCAGCAGGCTTGGAGGGCCCGACAATGAGCAATTCTTC
TRBV11-2	.	TRBJ2-1	.	CASRLGDTAGNEQFF	TGTGCCAGCAGGTTAGGAGACACCGCTGGGAATGAGCAGTTCTTT
TRBV7-9	.	TRBJ2-6	.	CASSPTVWYWANVLTF	TGTGCCAGCAGCCCCACCGTCTGGTACTGGGCCAACGTCCTGACTTTC
TRBV10-2	.	TRBJ1-2	TRBD1	CASSEGTGTYGYSF	TGCGCCAGCAGTGAGGGGACAGGGACCTATGGCTACAGCTTC
TRBV6-6	few	TRBJ1-2	TRBD1	CASSDAGTVYGYTF	TGTGCCAGCAGTGACGCTGGGACAGTCTATGGCTACACCTTC
TRBV11-3	.	TRBJ2-2	TRBD2	CGSTSGLAGGPGGEMFF	TGTGGCAGCACCTCGGGACTAGCGGGAGGGCCCGGCGGGGAGATGTTTTTT
TRBV11-3	.	TRBJ2-1	.	CASRFGLTYNEQFF	TGTGCCAGCAGATTTGGCCTTACCTACAATGAGCAGTTCTTT
TRBV11-2	once	TRBJ2-1	.	CASSLLSGPSYNGQFF	TGTGCCAGCAGCCTTCTTTCGGGACCCTCCTACAATGGACAGTTCTTC
TRBV6-1	.	TRBJ2-3	TRBD2	CASSTSTSGDTQYF	TGTGCCAGCAGTACCTCGACTAGCGGAGATACGCAGTATTTT
TRBV11-2	many	TRBJ2-1	.	CASSKYHSSYNEQFF	TGTGCCAGCAGCAAGTACCATAGCTCCTACAATGAGCAGTTCTTC
TRBV29-1	many	TRBJ2-3	TRBD1	CSVGRQGQTDTQYF	TGCAGCGTTGGTAGACAGGGTCAGACTGATACGCAGTATTTT
TRBV12-3/TRBV12-4	.	TRBJ2-1	.	CASSSQRGVHNEQFF	TGTGCCAGCAGTTCCCAGAGGGGAGTACACAATGAACAGTTCTTC
TRBV5-4	many	TRBJ1-2	TRBD1	CASSLGDRVGYGYTF	TGTGCCAGCAGCTTGGGGGACAGGGTCGGGTATGGCTACACCTTC
TRBV4-1	.	TRBJ2-4	.	CASSPTGPAVTVAKNIQYF	TGCGCCAGCAGCCCCACCGGACCTGCGGTAACGGTCGCCAAAAACATTCAGTACTTC
TRBV6-1	few	TRBJ2-7	.	CVSSEVAGAYEQYF	TGTGTCAGCAGTGAAGTGGCAGGGGCCTACGAGCAGTACTTC
TRBV6-1	.	TRBJ2-7	TRBD2	CASSIGAGSEYEQYF	TGTGCTAGCAGCATCGGAGCGGGATCTGAGTACGAGCAGTACTTC
TRBV11-1	.	TRBJ2-1	TRBD2	CTSSLGPNIPTSGRFSTNEQFF	TGTACCAGCAGCTTAGGGCCTAATATCCCGACTAGCGGGAGATTTTCCACCAATGAGCAGTTCTTC